This T cell receptor (beta chain) appears in the sequencing data of a study of cytomegalovirus exposure and HLA in healthy donors. This clone was observed a handful of times. 60 Vbeta and 13 Jbeta primers were used in PCR. Assay used: immunoSEQ multiplex PCR; TCRdb lists only in-frame clones, some missing. The sample records about 180,000 clones, 65% to 90% being singletons. The clonotype originates from a girl aged 2 to 9 in good health and CMV-seropositive. What was sequenced was PBMCs.

Written as DNA, the CDR3 is TGTGCCAGCAGTTTATCCGGTATCTATGGCTACACCTTC. Translating it yields CASSLSGIYGYTF. This chain uses TRBV28 with TRBJ1-2; D not resolved. With 1 base removed from V and 4 bases from J, the gap between germline ends came to 7 bases. The CDR3 consists of 13 residues. Germline CDR1 reads MDHEN; CDR2 reads SYDVKM.